Shown below are 3 T cell receptor beta chains from a single sample sequenced in a study of spatial heterogeneity in lung cancer. The antigens for these receptors are not known. Stated time point: sample taken at primary tumor resection. Points from the study as a whole: Counts that tracked tumor mutation counts were those of expanded intratumoral alpha and beta TCRs.

Using its own MiXCR run on the 5' RACE reads, TCRdb lists one record per CDR3 protein. The sample lists approximately 9,400 distinct CDR3 sequences; about 10% were seen once. Sequenced material: lung tumor tissue, taken at surgery. The receptors here all came from a female donor with early-stage non-small cell lung cancer.

The V and J genes are TRBV10-3 and TRBJ1-4, with a possible D match to TRBD1 (5 bases). The CDR3 contains 17 residues. The V end lost 4 bases, the J end lost 0 bases, and 15 bases lay between the germline ends. From germline, CDR1 is ENHRY and CDR2 SYGVKD. The CDR3: CAISGQGPFATNEKLFF. In DNA, the CDR3 is TGTGCCATCAGTGGGCAGGGACCGTTTGCAACTAATGAAAAACTGTTTTTT.

The V and J genes are TRBV7-9 and TRBJ2-1, with D perhaps matching TRBD2 (7 bases). V was shortened by 1 base and J by 11 bases, with 12 bases between the two germline ends. This CDR3 has 13 amino acids. Germline CDR1 and CDR2: SEHNR and FQNEAQ (reference sequence). CDR3 protein: CASSLDRGAKQFF. In DNA form, the CDR3 reads TGTGCCAGCAGCTTAGATCGGGGGGCGAAGCAGTTCTTC.

This clonotype was recorded at least ten times. The chain combines TRBV4-3 with TRBJ1-1, with TRBD1 matching over 11 bases. The CDR3 runs 16 residues. The junction had 5 bases not matched to a gene; V was cut back by 2 bases and J by 3 bases. The germline CDR1 and CDR2 sequences are LGHNA and YSLEER. CDR3 region: CASSQLGTGGYTEAFF. The CDR3, as DNA: TGCGCCAGCAGCCAACTAGGGACAGGGGGATACACTGAAGCTTTCTTT.